Below are 24 T cell receptor beta chains sequenced from a single sample in a study of PD-1 blockade in classical Hodgkin lymphoma. The time point was: newly diagnosed, previously untreated cHL patient sample. TCRdb's copy holds only in-frame clones and misses some; the assay was immunoSEQ multiplex PCR. In the table there are roughly 70,000 clones, about 94% of which are singletons. The sequenced sample was peripheral blood mononuclear cells (PBMCs). Source of these receptors: a human donor with classical Hodgkin lymphoma.

The chain employs TRBV6-5 and TRBJ2-7, with D perhaps matching TRBD2 (5 bases). V gave up 0 bases and J gave up 6 bases, with 12 bases separating them. Per the germline V gene, CDR1 is MNHEY and CDR2 is SVGAGI. The CDR3 is 14 residues long. The CDR3, as DNA: TGTGCCAGCAGTTACTCTGGACCTCGGGGCGAGCAGTACTTC. This sequence encodes CASSYSGPRGEQYF.

This chain connects TRBV7-3 to TRBJ2-2; 11 nucleotides match TRBD2. CDR3 length equals 16 residues. CDR1 and CDR2 from the germline V gene are SGHTA and FQGTGA. V lost 5 bases, J lost 6 bases, and 8 bases stayed unmatched. This CDR3 reads CASSLFLAGGPGELFF. The CDR3 DNA follows: TGTGCCAGCAGCCTATTTCTAGCGGGGGGACCCGGGGAGCTGTTTTTT. Filled out from reference TRBV7-3 and TRBJ2-2, the complete variable domain reads GAGVSQTPSNKVTEKGKYVELRCDPISGHTALYWYRQSLGQGPEFLIYFQGTGAADDSGLPNDRFFAVRPEGSVSTLKIQRTERGDSAVYLCASSLFLAGGPGELFFGEGSRLTVL.

The chain links TRBV2 to TRBJ2-5; 10 positions match TRBD2. This CDR3 has 15 amino acids. Germline assignment: CDR1 SNHLY and CDR2 FYNNEI. Trimming removed 4 bases from V and 2 bases from J; junction bases left unmatched: 4. This CDR3 is CASSVALAGQETQYF. In DNA form, the CDR3 reads TGTGCCAGCAGTGTAGCACTAGCGGGACAAGAGACCCAGTACTTC.

The rearrangement joins TRBV2 to TRBJ2-7, with 9 bases lining up with TRBD1. J gave up 0 bases and V 7 bases, and 4 bases lay outside the gene matches. This CDR3 contains 14 residues. The germline V gene encodes CDR1 SNHLY and CDR2 FYNNEI. CDR3 sequence (DNA): TGTGCCAGCACCTTGACAGGGGGCTCCTACGAGCAGTACTTC. Protein product: CASTLTGGSYEQYF.

J is TRBJ2-1 and V is TRBV18; D could derive from TRBD1 or TRBD2 (5 bases each). Trimming cost V 5 bases and J 0 bases, with 26 bases left between them. The germline V gene has CDR1 KGHSH and CDR2 LQKENI. The CDR3 is made up of 20 amino acids. The CDR3 protein is CASSARSGRILANSYNEQFF. In DNA, the CDR3 is TGTGCCAGCTCAGCGCGCTCGGGACGGATCTTGGCTAACTCCTACAATGAGCAGTTCTTC. Together with reference TRBV18 and TRBJ2-1, the CDR3 gives the full variable domain: NAGVMQNPRHLVRRRGQEARLRCSPMKGHSHVYWYRQLPEEGLKFMVYLQKENIIDESGMPKERFSAEFPKEGPSILRIQQVVRGDSAAYFCASSARSGRILANSYNEQFFGPGTRLTVL.

This rearrangement joins TRBV19 to TRBJ1-5, with 10 positions matching TRBD1. The J segment lost 4 bases and the V segment lost 8 bases, leaving 2 bases of the junction unmatched. Per germline, CDR1 LNHDA and CDR2 SQIVND (reference sequence). The CDR3 is 13 amino acids. The CDR3 DNA sequence: TGTGCCAGTGCGGACAGGGGGAATCAGCCCCAGCATTTT. Amino acid sequence: CASADRGNQPQHF.

This chain joins TRBV19 and TRBJ1-3; D remains unclear. Germline CDR1 and CDR2: LNHDA and SQIVND (reference sequence). The V gene lost 10 bases and the J gene lost 8 bases, with 12 bases spanning the gap. The CDR3 consists of 11 residues. The CDR3 region is CATIGHYTIYF. CDR3 bases: TGTGCCACGATCGGGCACTACACCATATATTTT. Supplemented by reference TRBV19 and TRBJ1-3, the full variable domain reads DGGITQSPKYLFRKEGQNVTLSCEQNLNHDAMYWYRQDPGQGLRLIYYSQIVNDFQKGDIAEGYSVSREKKESFPLTVTSAQKNPTAFYLCATIGHYTIYFGEGSWLTVV.

The gene calls are TRBV6-5 and TRBJ1-2, with TRBD1 matching over 10 bases. This CDR3 has 13 residues. The germline CDR1 and CDR2 sequences are MNHEY and SVGAGI. The trim removed 5 bases at V and 6 bases at J, leaving 3 bases unmatched. As DNA, the CDR3 is TGTGCCAGCAGTACTGGGACAGGGGATGGCTACACCTTC. As protein: CASSTGTGDGYTF.

The rearrangement joins TRBV5-1 to TRBJ2-3; TRBD2 aligns across 12 bases. The germline V gene encodes CDR1 SGHRS and CDR2 YFSETQ. This CDR3 spans 14 amino acids. The ends lost 4 bases at V and 7 bases at J; junction bases unmatched: 4. The CDR3 sequence: CASSRGLAGHTQYF. CDR3 DNA sequence: TGCGCCAGCAGCAGAGGACTAGCGGGGCATACGCAGTATTTT.

The rearrangement uses TRBV7-2 and TRBJ2-5; D not certain. The CDR3 has 13 amino acids. V was shortened by 0 bases and J by 2 bases, with 4 bases between the two germline ends. Germline-derived CDR1 and CDR2 are SGHTA and FQGNSA. The CDR3 bases are TGTGCCAGCAGCTTAGCTCGACAAGAGACCCAGTACTTC. Translated: CASSLARQETQYF.

This clone has a single count. This rearrangement joins TRBV11-3 to TRBJ2-2, with D possibly being TRBD1 (5 bases). The germline V gene has CDR1 SGHNT and CDR2 YENEEA. V lost 1 base to trimming and J lost 5 bases, with 8 bases between them. The length of the CDR3 is 14 residues. This CDR3 reads CASSLGGGTGELFF. CDR3 DNA: TGTGCCAGCAGCTTAGGGGGCGGAACCGGGGAGCTGTTTTTT.

The genes are TRBV5-1 and TRBJ2-7; 12 bases match TRBD2. The germline V gene has CDR1 SGHRS and CDR2 YFSETQ. The V gene end was trimmed by 0 bases and the J gene end by 2 bases; junction bases not matched to a gene: 3. CDR3 length equals 16 residues. The CDR3 region has the DNA TGCGCCAGCAGCTTGGGGACTAGCGGGACCGCCTACGAGCAGTACTTC. This codes for CASSLGTSGTAYEQYF.

The genes are TRBV7-3 and TRBJ2-3, with 11 bases identical to TRBD2. The germline V gene has CDR1 SGHTA and CDR2 FQGTGA. The CDR3 totals 17 residues. V shed 5 bases and J 5 bases; nucleotides not matched to a gene: 12. CDR3 protein: CASSQPGSGGAIDTQYF. CDR3 DNA sequence: TGTGCCAGCAGCCAACCGGGTAGCGGGGGGGCAATAGATACGCAGTATTTT.

This rearrangement joins TRBV19 to TRBJ1-4; unclear D gene. Germline V gene data show CDR1 as LNHDA and CDR2 as SQIVND (reference sequence). Trimming left V 6 bases short and J 8 bases short, with 13 bases between. The length of the CDR3 is 13 residues. The CDR3 nucleotides are TGTGCCAGTAGCACCGCTTCCAGCGAAAAACTGTTTTTT. Protein sequence: CASSTASSEKLFF.

V is TRBV18 and J is TRBJ2-3; unclear D gene. With 5 bases removed from V and 3 bases from J, the gap between germline ends came to 6 bases. Germline V gives CDR1 KGHSH, CDR2 LQKENI. The CDR3 is 12 residues long. In DNA form, the CDR3 reads TGTGCCAGCTCATGGAGTACAGATACGCAGTATTTT. Translation gives CASSWSTDTQYF.

This chain joins TRBV6-1 and TRBJ1-1, with 7 bases identical to TRBD1. V trimming: 2 bases; J trimming: 8 bases; junction bases outside the gene matches: 14. The CDR3 loop spans 16 amino acids. Per germline, CDR1 MNHNS and CDR2 SASEGT. CDR3: CASSESLTDRVEEAFF. The CDR3 DNA follows: TGTGCCAGCAGTGAAAGCCTAACTGACAGGGTGGAAGAAGCTTTCTTT.

J is TRBJ2-2 and V is TRBV5-4; 11 bases fit TRBD2. This CDR3 has 17 amino acids. CDR1 and CDR2 from the germline V gene are SGHNT and YYREEE (reference sequence). Trimming removed 5 bases from V and 4 bases from J; junction bases left unmatched: 10. This CDR3 reads CASRASGGTSFTGELFF. The DNA of the CDR3 is TGTGCCAGCAGGGCTAGCGGGGGGACGTCTTTCACCGGGGAGCTGTTTTTT. Looking up the rest from reference TRBV5-4 and TRBJ2-2 gives the full variable domain: ETGVTQSPTHLIKTRGQQVTLRCSSQSGHNTVSWYQQALGQGPQFIFQYYREEENGRGNFPPRFSGLQFPNYSSELNVNALELDDSALYLCASRASGGTSFTGELFFGEGSRLTVL.

This clone was seen only once. This sequence joins TRBV4-3 and TRBJ1-1; a weak D match, TRBD1 (6 bases). Trimming pared 1 base from V and 4 bases from J, leaving 13 bases between. This CDR3 has 15 residues. Germline V gives CDR1 LGHNA, CDR2 YSLEER. The chain's CDR3 is CASSQGYGGLTEAFF. DNA of the CDR3: TGCGCCAGCAGCCAAGGGTATGGGGGGCTCACTGAAGCTTTCTTT.

The rearrangement joins TRBV5-5 to TRBJ1-5; D is ambiguous. The germline V gene encodes CDR1 SGHKS and CDR2 YYEKEE (reference sequence). V lost 4 bases to trimming and J lost 4 bases, with 18 bases between them. This CDR3 spans 16 amino acids. The CDR3 region is CASSTQALTLNQPQHF. The CDR3 DNA follows: TGTGCCAGCAGCACTCAGGCCCTAACCCTTAATCAGCCCCAGCATTTT. Full variable domain (rest looked up from reference TRBV5-5 and TRBJ1-5): DAGVTQSPTHLIKTRGQQVTLRCSPISGHKSVSWYQQVLGQGPQFIFQYYEKEERGRGNFPDRFSARQFPNYSSELNVNALLLGDSALYLCASSTQALTLNQPQHFGDGTRLSIL.

The V call is TRBV15, the J call TRBJ1-3, with D hard to call. The CDR3 covers 15 residues. Germline V gives CDR1 LNHNV, CDR2 YYDKDF (reference sequence). With 0 bases removed from V and 3 bases from J, the gap between germline ends came to 9 bases. The CDR3 loop reads CATSRDAAGGNTIYF. CDR3 bases: TGTGCCACCAGCAGAGATGCGGCAGGTGGAAACACCATATATTTT. Using reference TRBV15 and TRBJ1-3 for the parts outside the CDR3, the full variable domain is DAMVIQNPRYQVTQFGKPVTLSCSQTLNHNVMYWYQQKSSQAPKLLFHYYDKDFNNEADTPDNFQSRRPNTSFCFLDIRSPGLGDTAMYLCATSRDAAGGNTIYFGEGSWLTVV.

V and J are TRBV5-4 and TRBJ1-2; D possibly corresponds to TRBD1 (6 bases). Trimming shortened V by 2 bases and J by 1 base, and 9 bases separated the two germline ends. CDR3 length equals 14 residues. The V gene's germline CDR1 is SGHNT and CDR2 YYREEE (reference sequence). In DNA, the CDR3 is TGTGCCAGCAGCTTTTACAGGGTTAACTATGGCTACACCTTC. Its translation: CASSFYRVNYGYTF. Variable domain in full (rest from reference TRBV5-4 and TRBJ1-2): ETGVTQSPTHLIKTRGQQVTLRCSSQSGHNTVSWYQQALGQGPQFIFQYYREEENGRGNFPPRFSGLQFPNYSSELNVNALELDDSALYLCASSFYRVNYGYTFGSGTRLTVV.

This sequence joins TRBV2 and TRBJ2-7; D is undetermined. The CDR3 length is 11 residues. Between the trimmed V and J ends, which lost 3 bases and 4 bases, there was a span of 4 bases. The germline gives CDR1 SNHLY, CDR2 FYNNEI. This CDR3 is CASSERYEQYF. The CDR3 coding sequence is TGTGCCAGCAGTGAGCGTTACGAGCAGTACTTC.

The gene calls are TRBV19 and TRBJ2-5; unclear D gene. Germline V gives CDR1 LNHDA, CDR2 SQIVND (reference sequence). V was pared by 4 bases and J by 1 base, with 19 bases between. CDR3 length: 17 residues. DNA of the CDR3: TGTGCCAGTAGTAGGCACCCCACAGCCCCTCTCCAAGAGACCCAGTACTTC. Its translation: CASSRHPTAPLQETQYF.

V is TRBV27 and J is TRBJ2-7; no clear D. The CDR3 sequence is 11 residues long. Germline values: CDR1 MNHEY, CDR2 SMNVEV (reference sequence). The germline V and J ends were trimmed by 4 bases and 7 bases, with 8 bases remaining between them. This CDR3 is CASSSSWEQYF. The CDR3 region has the DNA TGTGCCAGCAGTTCCTCTTGGGAGCAGTACTTC.